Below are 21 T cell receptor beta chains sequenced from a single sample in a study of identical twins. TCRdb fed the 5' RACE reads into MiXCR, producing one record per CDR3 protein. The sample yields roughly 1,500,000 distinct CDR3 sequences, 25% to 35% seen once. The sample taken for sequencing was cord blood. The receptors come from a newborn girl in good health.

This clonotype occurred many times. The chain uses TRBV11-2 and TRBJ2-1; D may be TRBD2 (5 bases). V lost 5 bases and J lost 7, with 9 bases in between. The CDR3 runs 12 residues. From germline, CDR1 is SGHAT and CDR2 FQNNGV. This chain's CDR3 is CASSQRRNEQFF. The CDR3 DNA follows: TGTGCCAGCAGCCAAAGGAGGAATGAGCAGTTCTTC.

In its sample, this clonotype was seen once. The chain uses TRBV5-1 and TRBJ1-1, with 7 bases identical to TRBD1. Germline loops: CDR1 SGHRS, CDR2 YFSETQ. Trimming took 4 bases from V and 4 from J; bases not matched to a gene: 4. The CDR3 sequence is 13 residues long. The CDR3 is CASSGQEGTEAFF. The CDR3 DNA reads TGCGCCAGCAGCGGACAGGAGGGCACTGAAGCTTTCTTT.

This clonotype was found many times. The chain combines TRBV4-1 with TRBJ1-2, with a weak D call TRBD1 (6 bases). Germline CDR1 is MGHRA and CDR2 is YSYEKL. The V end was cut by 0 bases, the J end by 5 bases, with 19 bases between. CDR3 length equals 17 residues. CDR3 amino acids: CASSQDQRQRTEYGYTF. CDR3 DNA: TGCGCCAGCAGCCAAGATCAGCGGCAACGGACAGAATATGGCTACACCTTC.

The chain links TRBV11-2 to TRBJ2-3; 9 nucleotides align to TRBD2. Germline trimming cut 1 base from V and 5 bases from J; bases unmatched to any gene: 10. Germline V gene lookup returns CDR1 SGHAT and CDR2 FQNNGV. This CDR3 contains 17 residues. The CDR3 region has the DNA TGTGCCAGCAGCTTAGTAGGGTCCGAACTAGCGGGAGATACGCAGTATTTT. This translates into CASSLVGSELAGDTQYF.

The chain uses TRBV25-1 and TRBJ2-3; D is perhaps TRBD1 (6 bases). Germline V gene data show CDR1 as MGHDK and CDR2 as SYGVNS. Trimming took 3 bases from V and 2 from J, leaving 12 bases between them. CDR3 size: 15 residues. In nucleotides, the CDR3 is TGTGCCAGCAGTGATAACAGGGTGCCCACAGATACGCAGTATTTT. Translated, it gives CASSDNRVPTDTQYF.

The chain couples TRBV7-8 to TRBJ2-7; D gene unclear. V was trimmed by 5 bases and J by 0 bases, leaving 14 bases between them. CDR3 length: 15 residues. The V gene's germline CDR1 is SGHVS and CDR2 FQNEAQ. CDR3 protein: CASSPLRWPSYEQYF. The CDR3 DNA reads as TGTGCCAGCAGCCCCCTCAGATGGCCCTCCTACGAGCAGTACTTC.

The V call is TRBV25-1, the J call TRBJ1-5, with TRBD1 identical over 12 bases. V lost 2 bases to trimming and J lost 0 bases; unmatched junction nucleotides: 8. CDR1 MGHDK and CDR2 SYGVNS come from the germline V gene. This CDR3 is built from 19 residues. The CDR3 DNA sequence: TGTGCCAGCAGTGAACATCAGGGACAGGGGGCCCATAGCAATCAGCCCCAGCATTTT. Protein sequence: CASSEHQGQGAHSNQPQHF.

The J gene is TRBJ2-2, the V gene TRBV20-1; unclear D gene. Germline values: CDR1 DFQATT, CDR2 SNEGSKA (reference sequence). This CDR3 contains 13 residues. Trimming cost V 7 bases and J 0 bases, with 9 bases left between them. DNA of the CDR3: TGCAGTGTTCAAAAACCGAACACCGGGGAGCTGTTTTTT. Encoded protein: CSVQKPNTGELFF.

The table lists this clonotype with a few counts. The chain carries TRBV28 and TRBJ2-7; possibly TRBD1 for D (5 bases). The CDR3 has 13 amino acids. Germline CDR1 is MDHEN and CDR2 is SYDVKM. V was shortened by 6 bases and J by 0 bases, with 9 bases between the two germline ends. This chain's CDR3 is CASRAGHSYEQYF. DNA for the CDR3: TGTGCCAGCAGGGCAGGGCACTCCTACGAGCAGTACTTC.

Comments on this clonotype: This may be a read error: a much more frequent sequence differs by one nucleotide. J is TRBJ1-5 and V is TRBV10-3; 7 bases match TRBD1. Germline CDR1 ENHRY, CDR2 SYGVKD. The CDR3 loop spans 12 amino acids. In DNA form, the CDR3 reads TGTGCCAACAGTTACAGGGGTCAGCCCCAGCATTTT. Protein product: CANSYRGQPQHF.

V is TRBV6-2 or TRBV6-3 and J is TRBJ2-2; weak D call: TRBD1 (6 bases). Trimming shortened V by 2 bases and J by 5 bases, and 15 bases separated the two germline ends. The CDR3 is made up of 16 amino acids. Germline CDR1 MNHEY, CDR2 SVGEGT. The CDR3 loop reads CASSYQTGLRTGELFF. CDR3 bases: TGTGCCAGCAGTTACCAAACAGGGTTGCGGACCGGGGAGCTGTTTTTT.

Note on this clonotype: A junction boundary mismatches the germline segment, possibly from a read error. Here the CDR3 DNA reads TGTGCCAGCAGTCAAGAAGGGCGGACAGCCTACAATGAGCAGTTCTTC. Amino acids: CASSQEGRTAYNEQFF. The gene calls are TRBV3-1 and TRBJ2-1; D possibly corresponds to TRBD1 (6 bases). The germline gives CDR1 LGHDT, CDR2 YNNKEL (reference sequence). The CDR3 is 16 amino acids.

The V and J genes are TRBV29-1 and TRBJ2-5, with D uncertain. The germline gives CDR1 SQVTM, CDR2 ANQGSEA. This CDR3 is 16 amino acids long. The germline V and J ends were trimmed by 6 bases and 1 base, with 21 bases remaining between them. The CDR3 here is CSVSGSPLSPQETQYF. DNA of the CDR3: TGCAGCGTCTCCGGGTCCCCTCTTTCCCCCCAAGAGACCCAGTACTTC.

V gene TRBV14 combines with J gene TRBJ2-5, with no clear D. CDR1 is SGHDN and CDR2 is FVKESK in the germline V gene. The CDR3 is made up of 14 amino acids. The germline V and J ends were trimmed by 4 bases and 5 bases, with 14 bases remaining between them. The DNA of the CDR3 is TGTGCCAGCAGCCCCCTTATCCCCAGGGAGACCCAGTACTTC. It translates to CASSPLIPRETQYF.

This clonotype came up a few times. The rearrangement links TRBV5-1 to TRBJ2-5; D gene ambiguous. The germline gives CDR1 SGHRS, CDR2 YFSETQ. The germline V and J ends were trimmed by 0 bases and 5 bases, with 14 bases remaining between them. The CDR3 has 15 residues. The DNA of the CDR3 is TGCGCCAGCAGCTTGGGAACTAACGGCAGGGAGACCCAGTACTTC. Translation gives CASSLGTNGRETQYF. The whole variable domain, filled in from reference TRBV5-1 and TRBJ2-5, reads KAGVTQTPRYLIKTRGQQVTLSCSPISGHRSVSWYQQTPGQGLQFLFEYFSETQRNKGNFPGRFSGRQFSNSRSEMNVSTLELGDSALYLCASSLGTNGRETQYFGPGTRLLVL.

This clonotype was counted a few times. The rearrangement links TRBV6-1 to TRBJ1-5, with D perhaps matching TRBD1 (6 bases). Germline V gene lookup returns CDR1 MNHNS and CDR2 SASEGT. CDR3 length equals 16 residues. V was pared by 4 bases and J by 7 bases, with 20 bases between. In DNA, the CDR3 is TGTGCCAGCAGTGTTCTCGGGACACTTACCGGGCAGCCCCAGCATTTT. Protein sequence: CASSVLGTLTGQPQHF.

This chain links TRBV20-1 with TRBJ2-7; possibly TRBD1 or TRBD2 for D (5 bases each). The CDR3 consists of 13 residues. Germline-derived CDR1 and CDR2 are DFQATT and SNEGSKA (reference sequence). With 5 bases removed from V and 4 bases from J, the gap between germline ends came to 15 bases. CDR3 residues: CSAGPGPTYEQYF. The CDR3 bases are TGCAGTGCTGGCCCGGGACCGACATACGAGCAGTACTTC.

As DNA, the CDR3 is TGTGCCAGTAGGATTGCAGATTCACCCCTCCACTTT. Translation gives CASRIADSPLHF. The rearrangement links TRBV19 to TRBJ1-6; D remains ambiguous. The germline V gene has CDR1 LNHDA and CDR2 SQIVND (reference sequence). V lost 6 bases to trimming and J lost 8 bases, with 8 bases between them. CDR3 length equals 12 residues.

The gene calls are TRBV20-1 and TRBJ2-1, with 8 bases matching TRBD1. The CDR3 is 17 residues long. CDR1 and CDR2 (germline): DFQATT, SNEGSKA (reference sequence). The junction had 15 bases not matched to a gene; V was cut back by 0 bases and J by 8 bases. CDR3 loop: CSARDWELGQVRHEQFF. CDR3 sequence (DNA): TGCAGTGCTAGAGATTGGGAGTTGGGACAGGTGAGGCATGAGCAGTTCTTC.

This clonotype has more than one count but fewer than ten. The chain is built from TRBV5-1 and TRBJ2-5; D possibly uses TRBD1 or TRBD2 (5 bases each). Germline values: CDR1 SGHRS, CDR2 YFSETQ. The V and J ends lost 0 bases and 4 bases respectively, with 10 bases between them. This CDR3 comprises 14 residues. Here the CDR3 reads CASSLAPGTETQYF. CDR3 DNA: TGCGCCAGCAGCTTGGCCCCGGGGACAGAGACCCAGTACTTC.

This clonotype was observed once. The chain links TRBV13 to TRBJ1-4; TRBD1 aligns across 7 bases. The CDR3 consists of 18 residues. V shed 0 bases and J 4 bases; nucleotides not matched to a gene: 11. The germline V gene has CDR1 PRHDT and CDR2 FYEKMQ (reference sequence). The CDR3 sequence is CASSLGDYRGLHNEKLFF. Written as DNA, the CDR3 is TGTGCCAGCAGCTTAGGCGACTACAGGGGCCTCCATAATGAAAAACTGTTTTTT.